This TCR beta chain came from a study of cytomegalovirus exposure and HLA in healthy donors. About the research overall: A preliminary data release comprised 70 million to 95 million unique TCRs obtained from HLA-typed donors. Points from the study as a whole: According to a later analysis, donors in an Asian-associated ancestry cluster reportedly had fewer N-insertions than the approximately 730-donor mean. Overall, about 160 TCR beta chains were annotated as cytomegalovirus-associated.

V lost 0 bases and J 4 bases, leaving 18 bases between the germline ends. The CDR3 runs 17 residues. From germline, CDR1 is SGHDN and CDR2 FVKESK. With respect to this clone: Its target is unknown.

PCR was performed using 60 Vbeta and 13 Jbeta primers. TCRdb keeps only in-frame clones here, not all; method: immunoSEQ multiplex PCR. The sample has about 140,000 clones; over 60% are singletons. The sequence was collected from a woman aged 45 to 65 in good health and CMV-seronegative. The specimen was PBMCs. V is TRBV14 and J is TRBJ1-2; D might be TRBD1 (6 bases). The CDR3 DNA reads TGTGCCAGCAGCCAAGATCTTGGGCAGGGGCCTTTCTATGGCTACACCTTC. It is translated as CASSQDLGQGPFYGYTF.